One T cell receptor (beta chain) is described in this entry. Its matching antigen is unknown. CDR1 and CDR2 (germline): SQVTM, ANQGSEA. The CDR3 consists of 14 residues. Trimming at V came to 6 bases and at J to 3 bases, leaving 8 bases not matched to a gene. Any patient presenting with uncontrolled infection, other autoimmune disease, pregnancy or lactation was left out. Amplified TCR beta CDR3 regions came from RNA transcripts. A first-round RT-PCR of the TCR CDR3 used the HTBI primer set. TCRdb reprocessed the multiplex PCR reads via MiXCR and lists one record per CDR3 protein. The table has a few hundred thousand distinct CDR3 sequences, roughly 15% seen once. This record belongs to a study of T cells in Graves' hyperthyroidism and ophthalmopathy. Study-level information: The blood sample was taken at first diagnosis, before treatment began. General study points: Ophthalmopathy was identified by the model a median around 5.9 months ahead of onset. Blood samples included most of the expanded thyroid clonotypes exceeding 0.001.

The sequence came from a woman aged 55-75 years with Graves' ophthalmopathy. The sample was blood. V is TRBV29-1 and J is TRBJ2-3, with 8 bases that match TRBD1. CDR3 residues: CSVETGVGTDTQYF. DNA of the CDR3: TGCAGCGTGGAGACAGGGGTCGGGACAGATACGCAGTATTTT.